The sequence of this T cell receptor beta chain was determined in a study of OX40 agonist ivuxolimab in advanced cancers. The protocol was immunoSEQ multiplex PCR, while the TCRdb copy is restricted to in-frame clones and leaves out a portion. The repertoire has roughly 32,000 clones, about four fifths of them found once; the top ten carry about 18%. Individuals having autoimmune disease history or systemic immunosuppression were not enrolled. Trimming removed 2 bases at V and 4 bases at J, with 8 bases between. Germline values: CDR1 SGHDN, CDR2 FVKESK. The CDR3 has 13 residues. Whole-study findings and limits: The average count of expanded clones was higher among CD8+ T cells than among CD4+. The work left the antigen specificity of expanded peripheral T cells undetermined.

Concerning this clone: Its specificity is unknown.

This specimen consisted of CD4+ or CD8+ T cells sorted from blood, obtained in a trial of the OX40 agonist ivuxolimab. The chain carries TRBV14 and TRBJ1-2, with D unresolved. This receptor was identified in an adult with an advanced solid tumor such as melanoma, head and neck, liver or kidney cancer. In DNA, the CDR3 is TGTGCCAGCAGCCAAATCGTCGGCTATGGCTACACCTTC. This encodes CASSQIVGYGYTF.